The 26 T cell receptor beta chains reported below all come from one sample, sequenced in a study of T-cell reconstitution after alpha-beta-depleted transplantation in children. It was with unique molecular identifiers that the TCRbeta library was prepared. TCRdb reanalysed the PCR reads using MiXCR and keeps one entry per CDR3 protein. The table includes about 460,000 distinct CDR3 sequences, more than 9.5% detected once. The sequencing here drew on PBMCs, mostly from graft donor cells, taken 180 days after TCRalphabeta/CD19-depleted stem cell transplant. These receptors originate from a female patient between 2 and 10 years old who had a stem cell transplant for aplastic anemia, so the T cells may come from the graft donor.

This clonotype was recorded a few times. In DNA form, the CDR3 reads TGTGCCAGCAGTCCGAGCGGGGTTCCCCTACTGACTAGCACAGATACGCAGTATTTT. The encoded protein is CASSPSGVPLLTSTDTQYF. V is TRBV6-2 or TRBV6-3 and J is TRBJ2-3, with 7 bases that match TRBD2. Unmatched junction bases numbered 17, after V lost 5 bases and J lost 0 bases. In germline, CDR1 is MNHEY, CDR2 SVGEGT. The CDR3 length is 19 residues.

This chain links TRBV28 with TRBJ2-7, with TRBD2 matching over 9 bases. The trim removed 6 bases at V and 7 bases at J, leaving 4 bases unmatched. Germline-derived CDR1 and CDR2 are MDHEN and SYDVKM. The CDR3 extends over 12 amino acids. DNA of the CDR3: TGTGCCAGCAGAGACGCGGGAGGGGAGCAGTACGTC. Protein: CASRDAGGEQYV.

The chain combines TRBV7-2 with TRBJ1-1; D unresolved. CDR3 length equals 12 residues. V was clipped by 5 bases and J by 3 bases, with 7 bases between them. Germline lookup yields CDR1 SGHTA and CDR2 FQGNSA. CDR3 sequence: CASSPQYTEAFF. In nucleotides, the CDR3 is TGTGCCAGCAGCCCCCAGTACACTGAAGCTTTCTTT.

The chain combines TRBV12-5 with TRBJ2-2; TRBD1 is a possible D gene (6 bases). Germline V CDR1 and CDR2: LGHNT, FRNRAP. Trimming took 4 bases from V and 6 from J, leaving 18 bases between them. This CDR3 has 16 amino acids. CDR3 sequence reads: CASGCVTGFKAGELFF. The CDR3 coding sequence is TGTGCTAGTGGTTGCGTGACAGGATTTAAGGCCGGGGAGCTGTTTTTT.

The sample holds many counts of this clonotype. The genes are TRBV29-1 and TRBJ1-2, with 9 bases that match TRBD1. The CDR3 extends over 17 amino acids. CDR1 is SQVTM and CDR2 is ANQGSEA in the germline V gene. The ends lost 7 bases at V and 4 bases at J; junction bases unmatched: 19. The CDR3 DNA reads as TGCAGCGACTTCTCGGGGACAGGGCGTGAGCGGGGCTATGGCTACACCTTC. Amino acids: CSDFSGTGRERGYGYTF.

CDR3 sequence reads: CASSTDGGLTGGDNEQFF. CDR3 nucleotides: TGTGCCAGCTCCACGGATGGCGGACTGACAGGCGGAGACAATGAGCAGTTCTTC. This chain joins TRBV18 and TRBJ2-1; tentatively, D is TRBD1 (6 bases). Germline CDR1 reads KGHSH; CDR2 reads LQKENI. Trimming shortened V by 6 bases and J by 5 bases, and 26 bases separated the two germline ends. There are 18 residues in the CDR3.

The chain combines TRBV6-1 with TRBJ2-7; D is perhaps TRBD1 (6 bases). V dropped 6 bases and J dropped 0 bases, with 12 bases sitting between them. CDR1 is MNHNS and CDR2 is SASEGT in the germline V gene. CDR3 length: 14 amino acids. The CDR3 nucleotides are TGTGCCAGCAGCACCCAACAGGGCTCCTACGAGCAGTACGTC. This gives the protein CASSTQQGSYEQYV.

This chain's CDR3 is CAINPGTDEQYF. In DNA, the CDR3 is TGTGCCATCAATCCGGGGACCGACGAGCAGTACTTC. V and J are TRBV10-3 and TRBJ2-7; D possibly matches TRBD1 or TRBD2 (5 bases each). This CDR3 contains 12 residues. CDR1 ENHRY and CDR2 SYGVKD come from the germline V gene. Trimming took off 7 bases at V and 5 bases at J, with 12 bases between the two ends.

The rearrangement joins TRBV5-1 to TRBJ2-5; 10 nucleotides match TRBD2. Germline lookup yields CDR1 SGHRS and CDR2 YFSETQ. The CDR3 spans 16 residues. J was trimmed by 2 bases and V by 0 bases; bases with no gene match: 4. The CDR3 DNA sequence: TGCGCCAGCAGCTTGGCCGCTAGCGGGAGACAAGAGACCCAGTACTTC. Its protein is CASSLAASGRQETQYF.

The V call is TRBV4-3, the J call TRBJ2-6, with 8 nucleotides matching TRBD2. V lost 1 base and J lost 0; bases outside the gene matches: 2. Germline CDR1 and CDR2: LGHNA and YSLEER. The CDR3 runs 17 residues. The CDR3 is CASSQGTSISGANVLTF. The CDR3 nucleotides read TGCGCCAGCAGCCAAGGGACTAGCATCTCTGGGGCCAACGTCCTGACTTTC.

The rearrangement links TRBV28 to TRBJ2-7; D possibly corresponds to TRBD2 (7 bases). Trimming took 4 bases from V and 0 from J, leaving 13 bases between them. The CDR3 covers 15 residues. From germline, CDR1 is MDHEN and CDR2 SYDVKM. CDR3 in DNA: TGTGCCAGCAGTTGGGGGGGCCATACCTCCTACGAGCAGTACTTC. Protein: CASSWGGHTSYEQYF.

This clonotype came up a few times. This chain joins TRBV5-1 and TRBJ2-3; D unclear. CDR3 length: 16 residues. Per germline, CDR1 SGHRS and CDR2 YFSETQ. The V gene lost 4 bases and the J gene lost 4 bases, with 19 bases spanning the gap. The CDR3 loop reads CASSPPASSKADTQYF. In nucleotides, the CDR3 is TGCGCCAGCAGCCCCCCGGCGAGTAGTAAAGCAGATACGCAGTATTTT. Full variable domain (missing parts from reference TRBV5-1 and TRBJ2-3): KAGVTQTPRYLIKTRGQQVTLSCSPISGHRSVSWYQQTPGQGLQFLFEYFSETQRNKGNFPGRFSGRQFSNSRSEMNVSTLELGDSALYLCASSPPASSKADTQYFGPGTRLTVL.

The chain uses TRBV20-1 and TRBJ1-1; D is perhaps TRBD1 (5 bases). V lost 0 bases to trimming and J lost 0 bases, with 11 bases between them. The CDR3 sequence is 15 residues long. The germline V gene has CDR1 DFQATT and CDR2 SNEGSKA (reference sequence). This CDR3 reads CSARERQGLNTEAFF. As DNA, the CDR3 is TGCAGTGCTAGAGAACGGCAGGGCTTGAACACTGAAGCTTTCTTT.

This clonotype has more than one count but fewer than ten. The CDR3 DNA follows: TGCAGCGTTGATAGGCAGGGGGCTTGGAATGAGCAGTTCTTC. Amino acids: CSVDRQGAWNEQFF. V and J are TRBV29-1 and TRBJ2-1; 8 bases align to TRBD1. The length of the CDR3 is 14 residues. Germline-derived CDR1 and CDR2 are SQVTM and ANQGSEA. Trimming cost V 3 bases and J 7 bases; bases outside gene matches: 8.

At least ten counts were recorded for this clonotype. The J gene is TRBJ2-7, the V gene TRBV7-9; D is unclear. Germline loops: CDR1 SEHNR, CDR2 FQNEAQ (reference sequence). The ends were cut back, 6 bases at V and 8 bases at J, with 17 bases in the middle. The CDR3 runs 13 residues. For the CDR3, the DNA is TGTGCCAGCAGTTCCCAGGCGCGACGAAAGCAGTACTTC. This gives the protein CASSSQARRKQYF.

This clonotype was counted at least ten times. This chain links TRBV4-3 with TRBJ2-7; 9 nucleotides agree with TRBD1. J was trimmed by 4 bases and V by 1 base; bases with no gene match: 8. The CDR3 runs 16 residues. CDR1 is LGHNA, CDR2 YSLEER, per germline. The CDR3: CASSQGVGQGIYEQYF. The CDR3 DNA reads TGCGCCAGCAGCCAAGGAGTGGGACAGGGTATTTACGAGCAGTACTTC.

This clonotype has just a few counts. The chain joins TRBV6-2 or TRBV6-3 to TRBJ2-2; TRBD2 agrees at 13 bases. The CDR3 spans 20 residues. V shed 6 bases and J 4 bases; nucleotides not matched to a gene: 17. Germline V CDR1 and CDR2: MNHEY, SVGEGT. The CDR3 here is CASRLRGLLAGGYSTGELFF. DNA for the CDR3: TGTGCCAGCAGACTCAGGGGGCTACTAGCGGGAGGGTACTCCACCGGGGAGCTGTTTTTT.

This chain links TRBV28 with TRBJ1-4, with D tentatively TRBD1 (6 bases). The CDR3 contains 16 residues. The germline V and J ends were trimmed by 6 bases and 3 bases, with 17 bases remaining between them. CDR1 and CDR2 (germline): MDHEN, SYDVKM. This CDR3 is CASRKTGIGPNEKLFF. In DNA form, the CDR3 reads TGTGCCAGCAGGAAGACAGGAATTGGACCTAATGAAAAACTGTTTTTT.

This clonotype was detected a few times. The rearrangement joins TRBV15 to TRBJ2-5; maybe TRBD1 (5 bases). Germline loops: CDR1 LNHNV, CDR2 YYDKDF (reference sequence). Trimming removed 4 bases at V and 4 bases at J, with 25 bases between. The CDR3 is made up of 18 amino acids. The CDR3 DNA reads as TGTGCCACCAGCACCCTAAGTGGCAGGGTGGCCAGTCTAGAGACCCAGTACTTC. Protein product: CATSTLSGRVASLETQYF.

This chain uses TRBV6-2 or TRBV6-3 with TRBJ1-1; no reliable D call. The V gene lost 2 bases and the J gene lost 3 bases, with 7 bases spanning the gap. This CDR3 region has 13 residues. The V gene's germline CDR1 is MNHEY and CDR2 SVGEGT. CDR3 nucleotides: TGTGCCAGCAGTTACATGACGCACACTGAAGCTTTCTTT. It specifies CASSYMTHTEAFF.

This clonotype was seen a few times. The rearrangement uses TRBV19 and TRBJ1-5; 8 bases fit TRBD1. The germline V gene has CDR1 LNHDA and CDR2 SQIVND (reference sequence). This CDR3 is built from 13 residues. Unmatched junction bases numbered 9, after V lost 10 bases and J lost 7 bases. The CDR3 region is CATTGAGGQPQHF. In DNA form, the CDR3 reads TGTGCCACGACAGGGGCCGGAGGGCAGCCCCAGCATTTT.

This clonotype has only a few counts. This chain joins TRBV11-2 and TRBJ2-2; the match to TRBD1 covers 7 bases. There are 14 residues in the CDR3. J gave up 7 bases and V 5 bases, and 7 bases lay outside the gene matches. Germline V gene lookup returns CDR1 SGHAT and CDR2 FQNNGV. CDR3 in DNA: TGTGCCAGCAGCCGACGACAGGGCTACGGGGAGCTGTTTTTT. Protein sequence: CASSRRQGYGELFF.

The chain combines TRBV12-3 or TRBV12-4 with TRBJ1-2, with a possible D match to TRBD1 (5 bases). Trimming left V 6 bases short and J 7 bases short, with 15 bases between. This CDR3 spans 13 amino acids. As DNA, the CDR3 is TGTGCCAGCAGCTCGGGGCGGGGGTCTGGCTACACCTTC. Amino acids: CASSSGRGSGYTF.

This clonotype was seen more than once but under ten times. The genes are TRBV12-3 or TRBV12-4 and TRBJ2-1; no firm D call. Trimming shortened V by 5 bases and J by 9 bases, and 8 bases separated the two germline ends. CDR3 size: 11 residues. DNA of the CDR3: TGTGCCAGCAGTCCGACAACTGAGCAGTTCTTC. This codes for CASSPTTEQFF.

There are a few counts of this clonotype. The rearrangement uses TRBV7-2 and TRBJ1-3; D is undetermined. The V end lost 0 bases, the J end lost 0 bases, and 6 bases lay between the germline ends. The CDR3 length is 15 residues. Germline V gene lookup returns CDR1 SGHTA and CDR2 FQGNSA. CDR3 residues: CASSLATHSGNTIYF. The CDR3 DNA is TGTGCCAGCAGCTTAGCCACTCACTCTGGAAACACCATATATTTT.

The table lists this clonotype with a few counts. This chain uses TRBV7-8 with TRBJ2-3; D is possibly TRBD2 (5 bases). Looked up from germline, CDR1 is SGHVS and CDR2 is FQNEAQ. Trimming took 3 bases from V and 0 from J, leaving 16 bases between them. The CDR3 spans 17 residues. The DNA of the CDR3 is TGTGCCAGCAGCTTGTATGTCAGCCGGGGAAGCACAGATACGCAGTATTTT. The encoded protein is CASSLYVSRGSTDTQYF.